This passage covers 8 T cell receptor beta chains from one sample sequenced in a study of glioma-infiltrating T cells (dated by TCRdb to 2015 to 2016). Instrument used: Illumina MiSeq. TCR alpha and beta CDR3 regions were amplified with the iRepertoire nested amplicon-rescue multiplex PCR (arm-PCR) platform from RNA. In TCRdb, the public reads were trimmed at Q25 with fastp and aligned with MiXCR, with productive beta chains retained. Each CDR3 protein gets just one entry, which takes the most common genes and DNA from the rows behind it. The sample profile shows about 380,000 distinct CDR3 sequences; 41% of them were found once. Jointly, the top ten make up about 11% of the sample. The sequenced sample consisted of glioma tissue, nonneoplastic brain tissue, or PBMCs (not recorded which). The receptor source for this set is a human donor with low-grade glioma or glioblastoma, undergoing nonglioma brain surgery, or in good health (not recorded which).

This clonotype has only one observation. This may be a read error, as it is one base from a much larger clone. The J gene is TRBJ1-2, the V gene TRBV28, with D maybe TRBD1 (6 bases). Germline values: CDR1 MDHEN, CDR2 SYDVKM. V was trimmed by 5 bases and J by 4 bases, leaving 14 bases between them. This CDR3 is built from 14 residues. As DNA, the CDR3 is TGTGCCAGCAGTATCACAGGGTGCACCTATGGCTACACCTTC. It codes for CASSITGCTYGYTF.

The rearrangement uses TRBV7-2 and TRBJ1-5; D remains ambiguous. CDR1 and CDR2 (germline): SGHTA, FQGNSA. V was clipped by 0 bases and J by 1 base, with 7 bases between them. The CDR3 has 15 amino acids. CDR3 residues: CASSLAGLSNQPQHF. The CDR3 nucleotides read TGTGCCAGCAGCTTAGCAGGTCTCAGCAATCAGCCCCAGCATTTT.

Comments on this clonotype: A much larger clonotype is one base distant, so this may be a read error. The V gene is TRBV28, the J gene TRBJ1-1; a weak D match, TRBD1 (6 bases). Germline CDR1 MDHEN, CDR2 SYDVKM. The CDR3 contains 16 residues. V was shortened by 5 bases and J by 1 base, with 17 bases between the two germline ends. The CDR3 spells CASSHYRGGANTEAFF. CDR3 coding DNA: TGTGCCAGCAGTCACTATCGGGGGGGGGCGAACACTGAAGCTTTCTTT. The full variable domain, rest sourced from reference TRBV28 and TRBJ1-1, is DVKVTQSSRYLVKRTGEKVFLECVQDMDHENMFWYRQDPGLGLRLIYFSYDVKMKEKGDIPEGYSVSREKKERFSLILESASTNQTSMYLCASSHYRGGANTEAFFGQGTRLTVV.

The CDR3 reads CASSEALRDTGELFF. CDR3 in DNA: TGTGCCAGCAGTGAAGCGCTTCGCGACACCGGGGAGCTGTTTTTT. The chain recombines TRBV2 with TRBJ2-2; D gene ambiguous. The germline V gene encodes CDR1 SNHLY and CDR2 FYNNEI. The CDR3 sequence is 15 residues long. V was shortened by 0 bases and J by 3 bases, with 8 bases between the two germline ends.

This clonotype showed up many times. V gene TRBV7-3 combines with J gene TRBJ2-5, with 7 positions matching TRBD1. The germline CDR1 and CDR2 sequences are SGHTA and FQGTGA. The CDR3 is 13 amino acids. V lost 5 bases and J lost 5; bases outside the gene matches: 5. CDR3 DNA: TGTGCCAGCAGCCCAGGACAGGAGGAGACCCAGTACTTC. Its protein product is CASSPGQEETQYF.

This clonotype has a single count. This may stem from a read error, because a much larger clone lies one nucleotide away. Written as DNA, the CDR3 is TGTGCCAGCAGAGACAGACGGGCCTACAATGAGCAGTTCTTC. Translation: CASRDRRAYNEQFF. The genes are TRBV6-2 or TRBV6-3 and TRBJ2-1, with D possibly TRBD1 on 5 matching bases. The CDR3 loop spans 14 amino acids. In germline, CDR1 is MNHEY, CDR2 SVGEGT. Trimming took 6 bases from V and 2 from J, leaving 11 bases between them.

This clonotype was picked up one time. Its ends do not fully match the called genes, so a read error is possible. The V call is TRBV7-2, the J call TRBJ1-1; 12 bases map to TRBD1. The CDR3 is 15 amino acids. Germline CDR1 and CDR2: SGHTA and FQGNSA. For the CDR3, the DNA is TGCGCCAGCATACCGGGACAGGGGGCCGGGGCTGAAGCTTTCTTT. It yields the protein CASIPGQGAGAEAFF.

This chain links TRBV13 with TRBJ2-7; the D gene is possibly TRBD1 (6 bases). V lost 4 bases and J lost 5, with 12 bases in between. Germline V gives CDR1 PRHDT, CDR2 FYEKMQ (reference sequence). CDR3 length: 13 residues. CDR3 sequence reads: CASSSQGSHEQYF. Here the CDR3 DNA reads TGTGCCAGCAGCTCGCAGGGGTCCCACGAGCAGTACTTC.